Below are 20 T cell receptor beta chains sequenced from a single sample in a study of blood T cell repertoires in COVID-19. Clones were sequenced by immunoSEQ multiplex PCR, and TCRdb holds only the in-frame ones, with some missing. The repertoire has around 160,000 clones, about 92% of them found once; the top ten carry just under 2%. Sequencing was done on a sample of peripheral blood. These receptors all stem from an older woman with COVID-19, enrolled during active disease.

The rearrangement uses TRBV7-2 and TRBJ2-3; D may be TRBD2 (6 bases). V lost 8 bases and J lost 3, with 12 bases in between. Germline V lookup: CDR1 SGHTA, CDR2 FQGNSA. The CDR3 extends over 13 amino acids. The CDR3 here is CASSRSGTDTQYF. The CDR3, as DNA: TGTGCCAGCTCTCGTAGCGGAACAGATACGCAGTATTTT.

This clone is classed as medium-sized. The chain is built from TRBV29-1 and TRBJ1-1; 7 bases are a match to TRBD1. The junction had 11 bases not matched to a gene; V was cut back by 6 bases and J by 4 bases. Germline V lookup: CDR1 SQVTM, CDR2 ANQGSEA. There are 14 residues in the CDR3. The DNA of the CDR3 is TGCAGCGTCGGAGTTTCGACAGGGCTCACTGAAGCTTTCTTT. Translating it yields CSVGVSTGLTEAFF.

The chain joins TRBV6-4 to TRBJ2-3, with D possibly TRBD1 on 5 matching bases. Germline values: CDR1 MRHNA, CDR2 SNTAGT. Trimming shortened V by 0 bases and J by 4 bases, and 14 bases separated the two germline ends. There are 16 residues in the CDR3. The CDR3 DNA is TGTGCCAGCAGTGACTCTGTAGGGGTAGATTCAGATACGCAGTATTTT. Translated, it gives CASSDSVGVDSDTQYF.

The chain combines TRBV2 with TRBJ1-5; no definite D call. The CDR3 has 15 residues. V lost 2 bases and J 0 bases, leaving 8 bases between the germline ends. Per germline, CDR1 SNHLY and CDR2 FYNNEI. CDR3 DNA: TGTGCCAGCAGTGAATCCCCGTATAGCAATCAGCCCCAGCATTTT. The encoded protein is CASSESPYSNQPQHF.

This chain joins TRBV18 and TRBJ1-3; a possible D gene is TRBD1 (5 bases). CDR3 size: 16 residues. CDR1 is KGHSH, CDR2 LQKENI, per germline. The V gene lost 0 bases and the J gene lost 2 bases, with 11 bases spanning the gap. The CDR3 reads CASSPPQGGTGNTIYF. The DNA for the CDR3 is TGTGCCAGCTCACCACCGCAGGGAGGAACTGGAAACACCATATATTTT.

The chain employs TRBV11-2 and TRBJ2-1; 9 nucleotides line up with TRBD2. This CDR3 has 18 amino acids. With V trimmed by 0 bases and J by 2 bases, 8 bases remained unmatched. Germline CDR1 and CDR2: SGHAT and FQNNGV. CDR3 amino acids: CASSLEAVGGGAYNEQFF. The CDR3, as DNA: TGTGCCAGCAGCTTAGAGGCGGTAGGCGGGGGGGCCTACAATGAGCAGTTCTTC.

The chain employs TRBV5-1 and TRBJ1-1; weak D call: TRBD1 (5 bases). V lost 0 bases to trimming and J lost 0 bases, with 12 bases between them. This CDR3 has 16 amino acids. Per the germline V gene, CDR1 is SGHRS and CDR2 is YFSETQ. CDR3 nucleotides: TGCGCCAGCAGCTTGGGCAGCGGGACCATGAACACTGAAGCTTTCTTT. The encoded protein is CASSLGSGTMNTEAFF.

The chain uses TRBV7-2 and TRBJ1-4; TRBD1 matches at 7 bases. The germline V gene has CDR1 SGHTA and CDR2 FQGNSA. With 5 bases clipped from V and 8 bases from J, the junction kept 11 bases outside the gene matches. The length of the CDR3 is 15 residues. Written as DNA, the CDR3 is TGTGCCAGCAGCCCCCAGACAGGGAAGAAAGAAAAACTGTTTTTT. Its translation: CASSPQTGKKEKLFF.

V and J are TRBV10-3 and TRBJ2-7; the D gene is possibly TRBD1 (6 bases). V shed 6 bases and J shed 4 bases, with 10 bases lying between them. Germline V lookup: CDR1 ENHRY, CDR2 SYGVKD. The CDR3 runs 12 residues. The CDR3 loop reads CAISPQGYEQYF. CDR3 in DNA: TGTGCCATCAGCCCCCAGGGGTACGAGCAGTACTTC.

The gene calls are TRBV6-5 and TRBJ1-5, with D possibly being TRBD1 (6 bases). Trimming pared 6 bases from V and 7 bases from J, leaving 19 bases between. This CDR3 is built from 15 residues. CDR1 is MNHEY, CDR2 SVGAGI, per germline. Written as DNA, the CDR3 is TGTGCCAGCAGCCCCGGGACATCAGCACGGCAGCCCCAGCATTTT. It is translated as CASSPGTSARQPQHF.

The chain joins TRBV11-2 to TRBJ1-1; 8 bases are shared with TRBD1. Germline V gives CDR1 SGHAT, CDR2 FQNNGV. After removal of 4 bases from V and 5 bases from J, the junction contained 9 bases not matched to a gene. The CDR3 is made up of 15 amino acids. CDR3 sequence reads: CASSYSQGVGTEAFF. The DNA for the CDR3 is TGTGCCAGCAGCTACTCACAGGGGGTGGGTACTGAAGCTTTCTTT. The variable domain in full, with the rest retrieved from reference TRBV11-2 and TRBJ1-1, is EAGVAQSPRYKIIEKRQSVAFWCNPISGHATLYWYQQILGQGPKLLIQFQNNGVVDDSQLPKDRFSAERLKGVDSTLKIQPAKLEDSAVYLCASSYSQGVGTEAFFGQGTRLTVV.

This chain uses TRBV7-8 with TRBJ1-2, with D tentatively TRBD1 (5 bases). The CDR3 is made up of 14 amino acids. Deletions cut 1 base from V and 8 bases from J, with 14 bases between. Germline V gene data show CDR1 as SGHVS and CDR2 as FQNEAQ. The CDR3 reads CASSLDFQGGGYTF. The CDR3 region has the DNA TGTGCCAGCAGCTTAGACTTCCAGGGTGGAGGCTACACCTTC.

The J gene is TRBJ2-4, the V gene TRBV6-1, with D hard to call. The V end was cut by 1 base, the J end by 0 bases, with 13 bases between. The CDR3 is made up of 17 amino acids. Per germline, CDR1 MNHNS and CDR2 SASEGT. CDR3 bases: TGTGCCAGCAGTGAAGGCCTAGGATTCCTAGCCAAAAACATTCAGTACTTC. This gives the protein CASSEGLGFLAKNIQYF.

This clone was picked up a small number of times. The V call is TRBV6-2 or TRBV6-3, the J call TRBJ1-2, with 8 bases lining up with TRBD1. This CDR3 is 14 amino acids long. Trimming removed 5 bases from V and 7 bases from J; junction bases left unmatched: 9. The germline gives CDR1 MNHEY, CDR2 SVGEGT. The CDR3 reads CASSTQDREVGYTF. The CDR3 DNA is TGTGCCAGCAGTACCCAGGACAGGGAGGTTGGCTACACCTTC.

This chain links TRBV10-3 with TRBJ1-2; 11 bases line up with TRBD1. The CDR3 has 14 residues. Germline V gene data show CDR1 as ENHRY and CDR2 as SYGVKD. J lost 5 bases, V lost 6 bases, and 5 bases had no gene match. For the CDR3, the DNA is TGTGCCATCAGCTTAGGACAGGGGGCATATGGCTACACCTTC. Encoded protein: CAISLGQGAYGYTF.

V is TRBV7-2 and J is TRBJ1-3, with TRBD1 identical over 10 bases. The CDR3 runs to 17 residues. Losses at the gene ends were 2 bases for V and 2 bases for J; bases not matched to a gene: 6. CDR1 is SGHTA, CDR2 FQGNSA, per germline. The CDR3 reads CASSLPRQGAAGNTIYF. The CDR3 nucleotides read TGTGCCAGCAGCTTACCCAGACAGGGGGCGGCTGGAAACACCATATATTTT.

This clone was detected a few times. The rearrangement uses TRBV3-1 (or the pseudogene TRBV3-2) and TRBJ1-2; TRBD1 matches at 8 bases. Germline V lookup: CDR1 LGHDT, CDR2 YNNKEL (reference sequence). The trim removed 4 bases at V and 0 bases at J, leaving 4 bases unmatched. The CDR3 runs 15 residues. Written as DNA, the CDR3 is TGTGCCAGCAGCCGAGGACAGGGCGCTAACTATGGCTACACCTTC. Amino acids: CASSRGQGANYGYTF.

The chain carries TRBV5-6 and TRBJ1-1; weak D call: TRBD1 (6 bases). The CDR3 is made up of 15 amino acids. Germline V gene sequence: CDR1 SGHDT, CDR2 YYEEEE. V was cut by 4 bases and J by 1 base, with 14 bases left in between. The CDR3: CASSPQGSSNTEAFF. The CDR3 nucleotides read TGTGCCAGCAGCCCACAGGGTTCGTCGAACACTGAAGCTTTCTTT. Complete variable domain (other parts from reference TRBV5-6 and TRBJ1-1): DAGVTQSPTHLIKTRGQQVTLRCSPKSGHDTVSWYQQALGQGPQFIFQYYEEEERQRGNFPDRFSGHQFPNYSSELNVNALLLGDSALYLCASSPQGSSNTEAFFGQGTRLTVV.

The chain couples TRBV2 to TRBJ2-1; TRBD2 agrees at 11 bases. The CDR3 is 16 residues long. V lost 6 bases, J lost 4 bases, and 8 bases stayed unmatched. CDR1 and CDR2 (germline): SNHLY, FYNNEI. The CDR3 reads CASSRSGLAAYNEQFF. CDR3 sequence (DNA): TGTGCCAGCAGCAGGTCGGGACTAGCGGCGTACAATGAGCAGTTCTTC.

In its sample, this clone was seen once. The chain is built from TRBV2 and TRBJ1-2; TRBD1 is a possible D gene (5 bases). From germline, CDR1 is SNHLY and CDR2 FYNNEI. This CDR3 spans 16 amino acids. V lost 4 bases and J 6 bases, leaving 21 bases between the germline ends. Here the CDR3 reads CASSAAGTRRGDGYTF. Here the CDR3 DNA reads TGTGCCAGCAGTGCCGCCGGGACCAGGAGGGGAGATGGCTACACCTTC.